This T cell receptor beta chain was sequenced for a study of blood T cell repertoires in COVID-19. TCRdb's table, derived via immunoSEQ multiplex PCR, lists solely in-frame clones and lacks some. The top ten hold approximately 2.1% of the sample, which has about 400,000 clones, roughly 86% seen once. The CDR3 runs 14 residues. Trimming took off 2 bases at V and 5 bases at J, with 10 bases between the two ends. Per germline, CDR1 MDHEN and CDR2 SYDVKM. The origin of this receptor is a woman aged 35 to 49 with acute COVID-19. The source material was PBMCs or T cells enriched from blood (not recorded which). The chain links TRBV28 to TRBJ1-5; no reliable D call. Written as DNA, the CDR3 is TGTGCCAGCAGTTTAACACCGCCCCATCAGCCCCAGCATTTT. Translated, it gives CASSLTPPHQPQHF. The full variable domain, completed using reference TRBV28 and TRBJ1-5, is DVKVTQSSRYLVKRTGEKVFLECVQDMDHENMFWYRQDPGLGLRLIYFSYDVKMKEKGDIPEGYSVSREKKERFSLILESASTNQTSMYLCASSLTPPHQPQHFGDGTRLSIL.